The clone carrying this T cell receptor beta chain was observed a handful of times. Its target is not known. This entry belongs to a study of T-cell reconstitution after alpha-beta-depleted transplantation in children. The authors prepared the TCRbeta library with unique molecular identifiers. One entry per CDR3 protein results from TCRdb running MiXCR on the PCR reads. The sample has nearly 350,000 distinct CDR3 sequences; roughly 16% are singletons. Germline V gene data show CDR1 as SGHVS and CDR2 as FNYEAQ. V lost 8 bases to trimming and J lost 7 bases, with 17 bases between them. The CDR3 contains 14 residues. Study-wide findings and caveats: One year post-transplant, T-cell counts and diversity were largely derived from T cells produced anew. At around two months after transplant, the alpha-beta T cells were reportedly derived from several hundred expanded clones that came from non-depleted graft cells. Some patients' high day-60 TCRbeta diversity was traced to surviving recipient T cells and thymic progenitors.

The TCR originated in a male patient aged 2-15 years who had a stem cell transplant for acute lymphoblastic leukemia, so the T cells may come from the graft donor. The chain couples TRBV7-6 to TRBJ1-4, with a possible D match to TRBD1 (5 bases). The source was PBMCs, mostly from graft donor cells, collected 360 days after TCRalphabeta/CD19-depleted stem cell transplant. The CDR3 sequence is CASGPRGGFEKLFF. CDR3 in DNA: TGTGCCAGCGGCCCACGGGGCGGCTTTGAAAAACTGTTTTTT.